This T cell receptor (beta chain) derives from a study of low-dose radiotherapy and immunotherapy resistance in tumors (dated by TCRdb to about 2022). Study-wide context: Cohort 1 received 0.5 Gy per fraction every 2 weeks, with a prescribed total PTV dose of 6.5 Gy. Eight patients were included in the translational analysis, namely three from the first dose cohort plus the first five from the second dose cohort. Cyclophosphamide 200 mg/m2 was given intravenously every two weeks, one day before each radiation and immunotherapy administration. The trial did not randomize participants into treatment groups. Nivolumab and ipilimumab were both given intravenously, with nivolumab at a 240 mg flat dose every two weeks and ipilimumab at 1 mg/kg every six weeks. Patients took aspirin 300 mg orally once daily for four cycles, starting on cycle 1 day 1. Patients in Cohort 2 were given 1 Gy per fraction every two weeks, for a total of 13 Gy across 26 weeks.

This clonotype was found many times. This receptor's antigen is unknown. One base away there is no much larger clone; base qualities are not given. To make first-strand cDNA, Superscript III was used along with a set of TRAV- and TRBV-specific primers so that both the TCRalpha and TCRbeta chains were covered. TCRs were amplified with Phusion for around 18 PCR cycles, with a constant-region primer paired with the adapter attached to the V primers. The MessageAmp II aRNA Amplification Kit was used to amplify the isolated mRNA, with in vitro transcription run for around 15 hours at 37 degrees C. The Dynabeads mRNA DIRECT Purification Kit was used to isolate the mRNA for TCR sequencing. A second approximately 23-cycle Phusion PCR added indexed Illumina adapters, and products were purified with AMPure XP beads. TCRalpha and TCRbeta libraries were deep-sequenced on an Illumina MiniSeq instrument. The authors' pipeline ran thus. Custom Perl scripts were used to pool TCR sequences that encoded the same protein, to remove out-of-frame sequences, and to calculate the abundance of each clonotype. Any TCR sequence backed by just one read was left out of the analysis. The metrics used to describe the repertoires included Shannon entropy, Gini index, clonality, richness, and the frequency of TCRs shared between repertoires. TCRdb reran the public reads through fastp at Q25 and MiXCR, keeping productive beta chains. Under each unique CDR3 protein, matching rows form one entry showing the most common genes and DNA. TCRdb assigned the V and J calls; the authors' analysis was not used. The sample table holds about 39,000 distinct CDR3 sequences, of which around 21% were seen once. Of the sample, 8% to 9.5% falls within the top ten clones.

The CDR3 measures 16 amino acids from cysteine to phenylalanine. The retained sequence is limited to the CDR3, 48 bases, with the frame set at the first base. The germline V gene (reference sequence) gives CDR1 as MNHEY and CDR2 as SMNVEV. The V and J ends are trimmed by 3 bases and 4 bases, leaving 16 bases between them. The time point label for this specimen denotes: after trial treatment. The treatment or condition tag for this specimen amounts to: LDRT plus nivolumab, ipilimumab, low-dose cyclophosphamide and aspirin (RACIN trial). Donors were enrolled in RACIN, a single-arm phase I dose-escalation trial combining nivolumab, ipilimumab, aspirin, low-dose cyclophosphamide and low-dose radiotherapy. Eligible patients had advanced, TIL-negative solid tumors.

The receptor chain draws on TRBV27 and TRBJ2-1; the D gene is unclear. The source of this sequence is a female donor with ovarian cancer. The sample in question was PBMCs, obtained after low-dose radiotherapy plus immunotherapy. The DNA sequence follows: TGTGCCAGCAGTTTTAATATAGGGCTATTATACAATGAGCAGTTCTTC. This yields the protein CASSFNIGLLYNEQFF.